The clone carrying this TCR beta chain was recorded a few times. What it recognizes is unknown. This sample is part of a study of early T cells in non-severe SARS-CoV-2 infection. Study at large: Sequencing of unsorted whole blood was done on bulk RNA, leaving chains unpaired.

The study's findings and limits: VDJdb-based matching was biased toward anti-spike CD8 responses and missed private and CD4 specificities.

Unique molecular identifier tags were affixed to discrete cDNA molecules. TCRdb itself ran the 5' RACE reads through MiXCR, one entry per CDR3 protein. The sample records around 72,000 distinct CDR3 sequences, over 9.5% being singletons. Looked up from germline, CDR1 is MNHNS and CDR2 is SASEGT. The CDR3 consists of 14 residues. The V end was cut by 3 bases, the J end by 5 bases, with 13 bases between. V usage is TRBV6-1 and J usage is TRBJ1-1, with a possible D match to TRBD1 (6 bases). The receptor's source is an adult who was a healthcare worker with PCR-confirmed SARS-CoV-2 infection or an uninfected control (not recorded which). The material sequenced was whole blood, taken at baseline. CDR3 amino acids: CASSDGQGRTEAFF. The DNA of the CDR3 is TGTGCCAGCAGTGATGGGCAGGGGAGGACTGAAGCTTTCTTT.